This T cell receptor beta chain stems from a study of blood T cell repertoires in COVID-19. Study information: The United States, Italy and Spain provided the acute and convalescent COVID-19 samples. T cells, B-cell-depleted T cells, or PBMCs supplied cDNA or gDNA.

Donors in Cohort 3 who had recovered were those with two negative PCRs, healthcare professional clearance, or resolution of their symptoms. How the authors handled the data: Reference gene primer amplification yielded estimated nucleated cell counts. Sequencing used immunoSEQ multiplex PCR; TCRdb keeps in-frame clones, though not all of them. V and J calls plus clone size are reproduced from that table; the DNA served to infer D and trimming. The sample contains 150,000 to 250,000 clones, approximately 90% of which appear only once. The germline gives CDR1 SNHLY, CDR2 FYNNEI. This CDR3 comprises 14 residues. Trimming removed 7 bases at V and 2 bases at J, with 15 bases between.

Source material: PBMCs or T cells enriched from blood (not recorded which). The chain is built from TRBV2 and TRBJ2-7; the D is unclear. This sequence originates from a woman in her twenties or thirties who had recovered from COVID-19. CDR3 loop: CASKSTQSAYEQYF. Here the CDR3 DNA reads TGTGCCAGCAAATCCACACAGTCCGCCTACGAGCAGTACTTC.